Below, one T cell receptor beta chain is given with its context. This sample is drawn from a study of blood T cell repertoires in COVID-19. At the level of the study: Italy, Spain and the United States were the sources of the convalescent and acute COVID-19 samples. In each case, the material was cDNA or gDNA derived from T cells, B-cell-depleted T cells, or PBMCs.

The CDR3 sequence is 15 residues long. The germline CDR1 and CDR2 sequences are MGHRA and YSYEKL. Deletions cut 0 bases from V and 7 bases from J, with 12 bases between. Produced via immunoSEQ multiplex PCR; TCRdb's table is partial and in-frame only. This sample has approximately 160,000 clones, with approximately 80% found just once. The specimen sequenced was peripheral blood. The source of this sequence is a woman aged 55-69 years with acute or convalescent COVID-19. J is TRBJ1-4 and V is TRBV4-1; D is unresolved. CDR3 region: CASSQEENWSEKLFF. As DNA, the CDR3 is TGCGCCAGCAGCCAAGAAGAAAACTGGAGTGAAAAACTGTTTTTT.